The 14 T cell receptor beta chains given below trace back to one sample, sequenced in a study of glioma-infiltrating T cells after dendritic cell vaccination. Sequencing used immunoSEQ multiplex PCR; TCRdb keeps in-frame clones, though not all of them. Found here are tens of thousands of clones, around 84% of them singletons; the top ten hold around a sixth. The source material was blood, sampled before dendritic cell vaccination. Receptors originate from a human donor with glioblastoma.

The genes are TRBV12-2 and TRBJ2-2; TRBD2 was called by the table and not checked on the DNA. TRBV12-2 is annotated as a pseudogene. This CDR3 has 20 amino acids. Written as DNA, the CDR3 is TGTGCAAGTCGCTCCTTAGTGTACCTAGCGGGGAGCCCGAACACCGGGGAGCTGTTTTTT. As protein: CASRSLVYLAGSPNTGELFF.

The gene calls are TRBV6-6 and TRBJ2-2; 8 positions match TRBD2. The CDR3 totals 16 residues. Germline V gene data show CDR1 as MNHNY and CDR2 as SVGAGI (reference sequence). V dropped 2 bases and J dropped 4; count of bases not matched to a gene: 6. In DNA, the CDR3 is TGTGCCAGCAGTTACATACCGGGAGGGGTCACCGGGGAGCTGTTTTTT. Its translation is CASSYIPGGVTGELFF.

V usage is TRBV9 and J usage is TRBJ2-5; 11 nucleotides align to TRBD2. CDR1 SGDLS and CDR2 YYNGEE come from the germline V gene. The trim removed 4 bases at V and 4 bases at J, leaving 9 bases unmatched. The CDR3 length is 16 residues. The CDR3 DNA follows: TGTGCCAGCAGCCCCCGGGTAGCGGGAGGGGGAGAGACCCAGTACTTC. It encodes CASSPRVAGGGETQYF.

This rearrangement joins TRBV7-2 to TRBJ1-6; no reliable D call. This CDR3 is built from 16 residues. Germline values: CDR1 SGHTA, CDR2 FQGNSA. V was cut by 3 bases and J by 0 bases, with 9 bases left in between. The CDR3 loop reads CASSLEVSSYNSPLHF. DNA of the CDR3: TGTGCCAGCAGCTTGGAGGTTAGCTCCTATAATTCACCCCTCCACTTT.

The gene calls are TRBV14 and TRBJ1-2; weak D call: TRBD1 (5 bases). The germline V gene encodes CDR1 SGHDN and CDR2 FVKESK. Trimming shortened V by 4 bases and J by 10 bases, and 13 bases separated the two germline ends. CDR3 length: 12 amino acids. CDR3 sequence (DNA): TGTGCCAGCAGCCCGCTGGGGCAGCCCTACACCTTC. Its translation is CASSPLGQPYTF.

J is TRBJ1-5 and V is TRBV19; possible D gene TRBD1, 5 bases. Germline values: CDR1 LNHDA, CDR2 SQIVND (reference sequence). The CDR3 has 16 amino acids. The V and J ends lost 4 bases and 0 bases respectively, with 13 bases between them. CDR3 DNA: TGTGCCAGTAGTACGGGAGTCGGGGCTAGCAATCAGCCCCAGCATTTT. Its protein is CASSTGVGASNQPQHF. Supplemented by reference TRBV19 and TRBJ1-5, the full variable domain reads DGGITQSPKYLFRKEGQNVTLSCEQNLNHDAMYWYRQDPGQGLRLIYYSQIVNDFQKGDIAEGYSVSREKKESFPLTVTSAQKNPTAFYLCASSTGVGASNQPQHFGDGTRLSIL.

The chain joins TRBV19 to TRBJ2-7; D is unclear. The V end lost 5 bases, the J end lost 6 bases, and 14 bases lay between the germline ends. Germline V lookup: CDR1 LNHDA, CDR2 SQIVND (reference sequence). There are 13 residues in the CDR3. This CDR3 is CASSVEPTGEQYF. CDR3 nucleotide sequence: TGTGCCAGTAGTGTCGAACCCACGGGCGAGCAGTACTTC.

This chain connects TRBV5-1 to TRBJ2-3, with 7 bases fitting TRBD2. With 0 bases clipped from V and 4 bases from J, the junction kept 8 bases outside the gene matches. Germline CDR1 SGHRS, CDR2 YFSETQ. The CDR3 sequence is 16 residues long. The CDR3 is CASSLGGGNNADTQYF. CDR3 coding DNA: TGCGCCAGCAGCTTGGGCGGGGGAAACAACGCAGATACGCAGTATTTT.

In DNA, the CDR3 is TGTGCCAGCAGTGAATATACGGGAAATGAAAAACTGTTTTTT. It codes for CASSEYTGNEKLFF. The V call is TRBV25-1, the J call TRBJ1-4; D not certain. The V and J ends lost 0 bases and 5 bases respectively, with 7 bases between them. The CDR3 has 14 residues. Germline CDR1 and CDR2: MGHDK and SYGVNS.

The gene calls are TRBV2 and TRBJ1-5; tentative D call: TRBD1 (6 bases). There are 15 residues in the CDR3. Germline CDR1 and CDR2: SNHLY and FYNNEI. The V gene lost 5 bases and the J gene lost 5 bases, with 16 bases spanning the gap. The CDR3 here is CASSSRYRVDQPQHF. Written as DNA, the CDR3 is TGTGCCAGCAGTAGCCGCTACAGGGTTGATCAGCCCCAGCATTTT.

The CDR3 sequence: CASSIHSRGQGYGYTF. The CDR3 coding sequence is TGTGCCAGCAGCATCCACTCCAGGGGGCAGGGCTATGGCTACACCTTC. This rearrangement joins TRBV21-1 to TRBJ1-2; the table assigns TRBD1, which was not confirmed against the DNA. TRBV21-1 has pseudogene status. The CDR3 runs 16 residues.

This clone was observed a single time. The chain couples TRBV5-1 to TRBJ2-2; TRBD2 matches at 8 bases. The junction had 4 bases not matched to a gene; V was cut back by 4 bases and J by 2 bases. Per germline, CDR1 SGHRS and CDR2 YFSETQ. The CDR3 is 15 amino acids. CDR3 nucleotides: TGCGCCAGCAGCGTGGGACTAGTAAACACCGGGGAGCTGTTTTTT. It yields the protein CASSVGLVNTGELFF.

The chain joins TRBV5-1 to TRBJ2-3; tentatively, D is TRBD2 (5 bases). Germline assignment: CDR1 SGHRS and CDR2 YFSETQ. Trimming stripped 5 bases from V and 4 bases from J, with 20 bases between. The CDR3 runs to 16 residues. CDR3 protein: CASSGPTERIPDTQYF. DNA for the CDR3: TGCGCCAGCAGTGGCCCCACCGAGCGGATTCCAGATACGCAGTATTTT.

CDR3 nucleotide sequence: TGTGCCAGCAGCTTTAGGGGGCCGGGGAGAAACACCATATATTTT. Its protein product is CASSFRGPGRNTIYF. This sequence joins TRBV5-8 and TRBJ1-3; 7 bases align to TRBD1. Germline assignment: CDR1 SGHTS and CDR2 YDEGEE. CDR3 size: 15 residues. The V and J ends lost 2 bases and 5 bases, in that order; junction bases with no gene match: 7.